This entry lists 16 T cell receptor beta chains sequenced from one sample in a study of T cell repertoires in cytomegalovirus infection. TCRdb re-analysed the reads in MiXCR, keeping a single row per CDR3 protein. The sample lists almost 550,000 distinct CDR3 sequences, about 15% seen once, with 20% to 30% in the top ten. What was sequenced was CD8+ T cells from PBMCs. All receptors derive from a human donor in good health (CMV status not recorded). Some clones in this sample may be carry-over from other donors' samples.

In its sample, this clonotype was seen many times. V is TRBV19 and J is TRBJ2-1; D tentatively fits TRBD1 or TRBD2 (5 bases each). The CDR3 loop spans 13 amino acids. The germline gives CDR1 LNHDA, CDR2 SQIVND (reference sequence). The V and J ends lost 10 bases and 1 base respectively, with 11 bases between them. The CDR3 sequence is CATGQFSYNEQFF. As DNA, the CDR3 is TGTGCCACGGGGCAGTTTTCCTACAATGAGCAGTTCTTC.

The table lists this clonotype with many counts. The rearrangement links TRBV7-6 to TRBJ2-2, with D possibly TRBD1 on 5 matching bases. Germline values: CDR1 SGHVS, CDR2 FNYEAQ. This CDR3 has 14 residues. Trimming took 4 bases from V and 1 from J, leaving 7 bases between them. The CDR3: CASSSDKNTGELFF. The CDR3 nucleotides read TGTGCCAGCAGCTCGGACAAGAACACCGGGGAGCTGTTTTTT.

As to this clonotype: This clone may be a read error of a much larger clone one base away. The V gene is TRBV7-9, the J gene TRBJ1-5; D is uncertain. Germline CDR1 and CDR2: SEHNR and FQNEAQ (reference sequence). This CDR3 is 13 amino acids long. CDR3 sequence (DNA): TGTGCCAGCAACTTAGTGGAGGATCAGCCCCAGCATTTT. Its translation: CASNLVEDQPQHF.

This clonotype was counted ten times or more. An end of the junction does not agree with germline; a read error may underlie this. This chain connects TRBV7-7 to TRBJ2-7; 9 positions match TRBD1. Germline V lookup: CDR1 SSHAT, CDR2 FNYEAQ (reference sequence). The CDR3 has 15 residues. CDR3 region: CASSLGQGQGHEQYF. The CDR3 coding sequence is TGTGCTAGCAGCTTAGGACAGGGACAGGGCCACGAGCAGTACTTC. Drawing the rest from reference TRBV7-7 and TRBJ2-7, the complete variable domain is GAGVSQSPRYKVTKRGQDVTLRCDPISSHATLYWYQQALGQGPEFLTYFNYEAQPDKSGLPSDRFSAERPEGSISTLTIQRTEQRDSAMYRCASSLGQGQGHEQYFGPGTRLTVT.

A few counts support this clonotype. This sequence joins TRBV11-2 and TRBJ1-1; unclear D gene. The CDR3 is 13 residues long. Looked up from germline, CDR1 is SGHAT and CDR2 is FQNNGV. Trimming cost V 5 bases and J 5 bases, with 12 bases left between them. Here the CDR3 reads CASSVAGRTEAFF. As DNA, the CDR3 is TGTGCCAGCAGCGTGGCGGGCAGGACTGAAGCTTTCTTT.

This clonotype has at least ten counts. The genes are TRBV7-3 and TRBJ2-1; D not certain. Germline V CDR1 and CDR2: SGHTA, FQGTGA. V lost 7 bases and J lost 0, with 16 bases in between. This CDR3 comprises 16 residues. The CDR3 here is CASTPDGDSSYNEQFF. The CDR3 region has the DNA TGTGCCAGCACCCCGGATGGGGATAGCTCCTACAATGAGCAGTTCTTC.

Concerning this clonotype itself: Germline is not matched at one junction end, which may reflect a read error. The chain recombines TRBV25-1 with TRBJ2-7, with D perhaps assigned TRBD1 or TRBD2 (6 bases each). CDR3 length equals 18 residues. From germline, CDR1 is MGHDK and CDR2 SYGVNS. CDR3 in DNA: TGTTCCAGCAGTGAAGGGGGGCCCTCCCTTGGACCTCACGTTGAGCAGTACTTC. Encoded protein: CSSSEGGPSLGPHVEQYF.

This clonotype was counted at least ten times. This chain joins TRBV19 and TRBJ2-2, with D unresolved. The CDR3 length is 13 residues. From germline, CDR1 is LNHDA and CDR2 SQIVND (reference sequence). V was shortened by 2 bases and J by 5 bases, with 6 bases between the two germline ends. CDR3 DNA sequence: TGTGCCAGTAGTATATTGGGGACCGGGGAGCTGTTTTTT. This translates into CASSILGTGELFF.

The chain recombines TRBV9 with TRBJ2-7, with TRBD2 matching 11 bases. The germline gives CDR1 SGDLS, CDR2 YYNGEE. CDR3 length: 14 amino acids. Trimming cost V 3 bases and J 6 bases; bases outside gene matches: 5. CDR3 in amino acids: CASSATSGRSEQYF. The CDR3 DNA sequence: TGTGCCAGCAGCGCTACTAGCGGGAGAAGCGAGCAGTACTTC. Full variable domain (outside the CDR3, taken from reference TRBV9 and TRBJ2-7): DSGVTQTPKHLITATGQRVTLRCSPRSGDLSVYWYQQSLDQGLQFLIQYYNGEERAKGNILERFSAQQFPDLHSELNLSSLELGDSALYFCASSATSGRSEQYFGPGTRLTVT.

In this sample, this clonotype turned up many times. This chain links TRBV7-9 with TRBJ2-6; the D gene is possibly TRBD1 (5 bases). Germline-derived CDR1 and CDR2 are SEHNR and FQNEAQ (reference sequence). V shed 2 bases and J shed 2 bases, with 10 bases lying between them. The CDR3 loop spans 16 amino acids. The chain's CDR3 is CASSLRAGPGANVLTF. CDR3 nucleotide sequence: TGTGCCAGCAGCTTACGGGCAGGGCCTGGGGCCAACGTCCTGACTTTC.

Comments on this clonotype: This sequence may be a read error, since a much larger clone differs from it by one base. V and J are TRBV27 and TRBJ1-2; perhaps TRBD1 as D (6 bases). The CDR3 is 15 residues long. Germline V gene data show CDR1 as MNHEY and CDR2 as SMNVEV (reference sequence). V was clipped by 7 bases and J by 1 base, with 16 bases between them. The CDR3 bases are TGTGCCAGCAAACAAACAGGGCAGATTAACTATGGCTACACCTTC. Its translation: CASKQTGQINYGYTF.

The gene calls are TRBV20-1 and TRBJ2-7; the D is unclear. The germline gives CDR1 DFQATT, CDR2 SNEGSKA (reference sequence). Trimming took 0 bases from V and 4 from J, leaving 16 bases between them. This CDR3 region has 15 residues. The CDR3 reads CSARDRSVVGYEQYF. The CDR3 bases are TGCAGTGCTAGAGATAGGTCTGTAGTGGGTTACGAGCAGTACTTC.

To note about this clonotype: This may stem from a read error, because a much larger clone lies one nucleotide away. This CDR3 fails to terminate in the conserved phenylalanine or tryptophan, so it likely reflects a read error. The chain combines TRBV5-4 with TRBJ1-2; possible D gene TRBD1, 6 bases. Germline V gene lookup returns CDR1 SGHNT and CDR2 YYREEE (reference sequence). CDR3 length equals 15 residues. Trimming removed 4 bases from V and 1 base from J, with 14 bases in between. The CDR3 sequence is CASSAQTGSNYGYTI. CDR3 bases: TGTGCCAGCAGCGCGCAAACAGGGAGTAACTATGGCTACACCATC.

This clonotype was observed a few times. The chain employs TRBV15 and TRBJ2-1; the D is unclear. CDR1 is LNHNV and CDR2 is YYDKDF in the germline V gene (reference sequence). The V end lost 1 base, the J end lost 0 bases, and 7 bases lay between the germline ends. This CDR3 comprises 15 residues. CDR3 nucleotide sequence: TGTGCCACCAGCAGAGTAACTGGCTCCTACAATGAGCAGTTCTTC. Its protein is CATSRVTGSYNEQFF.

The CDR3 region is CASSVSTGVSYEQYF. The CDR3, as DNA: TGTGCCAGCAGCGTATCAACAGGGGTTTCCTACGAGCAGTACTTC. The V gene is TRBV7-3, the J gene TRBJ2-7; 7 bases match TRBD1. This CDR3 comprises 15 residues. Germline V CDR1 and CDR2: SGHTA, FQGTGA. The V segment lost 5 bases and the J segment 1 base; nucleotides outside the gene matches: 8.

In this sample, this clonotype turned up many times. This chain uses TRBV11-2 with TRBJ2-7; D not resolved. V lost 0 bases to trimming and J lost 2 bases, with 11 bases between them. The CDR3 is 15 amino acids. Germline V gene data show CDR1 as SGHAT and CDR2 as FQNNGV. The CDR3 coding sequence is TGTGCCAGCAGCTTAGAGTACGCGACCCCCTACGAGCAGTACTTC. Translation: CASSLEYATPYEQYF.